This T cell receptor beta chain was sequenced during a study of shared clonotypes between healthy human individuals. Study information: Researchers assigned three CD4 naive, three CD4 memory, two CD8 naive and one CD8 memory plate to each donor. Study-wide results and caveats: Sharing of clonotypes among donors was expected to vary with sequencing depth. Naive subsets, compared against memory subsets, generally had larger estimated richness values.

The sample holds one count of this clone. Its antigen is as yet unknown. The naive CD8 fraction comprised CD45RO-negative cells positively selected for CCR7 and excluded terminally differentiated effector memory CD45RA+ cells. Assay execution proceeded at the deep level. TCRdb's copy holds only in-frame clones and misses some; the assay was immunoSEQ multiplex PCR. The repertoire has some 630,000 clones, 90% to 97% of them found once; the top ten carry more than 0.085%. The sample consisted of naive CD8+ T cells sorted from blood. The receptor was derived from a woman aged 25 to 39 in good health.

The CDR3 coding sequence is TGTGCCAGCAGCCGACTAGCGGGAGGGCCTGGGACCTACGAGCAGTACTTC. Its translation is CASSRLAGGPGTYEQYF. This chain links TRBV27 with TRBJ2-7; 14 bases agree with TRBD2. The CDR3 is made up of 17 amino acids. Per germline, CDR1 MNHEY and CDR2 SMNVEV (reference sequence). Trimming removed 6 bases from V and 2 bases from J; junction bases left unmatched: 9.